This T cell receptor (beta chain) emerged from a study of CD8+ T cells in alopecia areata. Study results and limitations: Expanded CD8+ clones among the top 100, and scalp clonality, were significantly decreased by tofacitinib. Compared with normal scalp, lesional scalp had higher clonality and more expanded CD8+ clones.

Treatment here: oral pan-JAK inhibitor, 5-10 mg twice daily. As for this clone: Its antigen is not known.

CDR1 is SGHAT and CDR2 is FQDESV in the germline V gene (reference sequence). The CDR3 loop spans 15 amino acids. Trimming left V 1 base short and J 4 bases short, with 13 bases between. As the sequencing template, cDNA was produced by extracting RNA and reverse transcribing it. The method was immunoSEQ multiplex PCR; TCRdb's version includes in-frame clones alone and lacks a portion of them. The sample lists about 150,000 clones, 50% to 70% occurring once. The receptor was isolated from a human donor with alopecia areata. This chain connects TRBV11-1 to TRBJ1-1; the D gene is possibly TRBD1 (5 bases). Sequencing used CD4+ T cells sorted from blood, obtained at week 4, from a patient treated with tofacitinib. The CDR3 sequence: CASSLDGARGTEAFF. The DNA for the CDR3 is TGTGCCAGCAGCTTAGACGGGGCGCGGGGCACTGAAGCTTTCTTT.